This entry lists 26 T cell receptor beta chains sequenced from one sample in a study of technical replicates of blood from a handful of donors. This table comes from immunoSEQ multiplex PCR, and its TCRdb copy is limited to in-frame clones, with some not included. Among tens of thousands of clones listed, 85% to 95% were seen once. The source material was T cells isolated from PBMCs. The receptors stem from a human donor in good health.

The chain joins TRBV6-5 to TRBJ1-5; TRBD1 might be the D (5 bases). The CDR3 is 15 residues long. Germline values: CDR1 MNHEY, CDR2 SVGAGI. Trimming cost V 7 bases and J 1 base, with 14 bases left between them. The CDR3 DNA sequence: TGTGCCAGCAAAGAGACAGTATGGAGCAATCAGCCCCAGCATTTT. This codes for CASKETVWSNQPQHF.

This chain links TRBV6-6 with TRBJ2-3; 7 bases match TRBD1. Losses at the gene ends were 0 bases for V and 6 bases for J; bases not matched to a gene: 3. The length of the CDR3 is 14 residues. Germline CDR1 is MNHNY and CDR2 is SVGAGI (reference sequence). CDR3 nucleotides: TGTGCCAGCAGTTACTCGGGCAGGGGGGATACGCAGTATTTT. Translating it yields CASSYSGRGDTQYF.

This sequence joins TRBV30 and TRBJ2-2; D remains unclear. CDR3 length: 14 amino acids. CDR1 and CDR2 (germline): GTSNPN, SVGIG (reference sequence). Between the trimmed V and J ends, which lost 2 bases and 1 base, there was a span of 8 bases. The CDR3: CAWSPQLNTGELFF. Here the CDR3 DNA reads TGTGCCTGGAGTCCACAGTTGAACACCGGGGAGCTGTTTTTT.

This clone has a single count. CDR3 DNA: TGTGCCAGCTCACTTACGGGAGGACACAGCACAGATACGCAGTATTTT. This codes for CASSLTGGHSTDTQYF. The rearrangement links TRBV18 to TRBJ2-3, with 7 positions matching TRBD2. Germline values: CDR1 KGHSH, CDR2 LQKENI. The CDR3 consists of 16 residues. Trimming at V came to 4 bases and at J to 0 bases, leaving 7 bases not matched to a gene.

The chain has TRBV19 and TRBJ2-2, with unresolved D. The V gene lost 9 bases and the J gene lost 6 bases, with 14 bases spanning the gap. Per germline, CDR1 LNHDA and CDR2 SQIVND (reference sequence). CDR3 size: 13 residues. The CDR3 DNA is TGTGCCAGCCGAGGTAGGTCGGCCGGGGAGCTGTTTTTT. Translated, it gives CASRGRSAGELFF.

V is TRBV28 and J is TRBJ1-5, with 8 bases identical to TRBD1. The CDR3 runs 14 residues. V shed 5 bases, J shed 6 bases, and the junction held 6 bases outside the gene matches. Germline V CDR1 and CDR2: MDHEN, SYDVKM. CDR3 nucleotide sequence: TGTGCCAGCAGTCAGACAGGGGATATTCAGCCCCAGCATTTT. This gives the protein CASSQTGDIQPQHF. The complete variable domain, with remaining parts taken from reference TRBV28 and TRBJ1-5, reads DVKVTQSSRYLVKRTGEKVFLECVQDMDHENMFWYRQDPGLGLRLIYFSYDVKMKEKGDIPEGYSVSREKKERFSLILESASTNQTSMYLCASSQTGDIQPQHFGDGTRLSIL.

The chain uses TRBV28 and TRBJ1-5, with TRBD1 matching 7 bases. V was clipped by 7 bases and J by 0 bases; unmatched bases: 6. Germline values: CDR1 MDHEN, CDR2 SYDVKM. There are 15 residues in the CDR3. The CDR3 sequence is CASTPTGPSNQPQHF. CDR3 DNA sequence: TGTGCCAGCACCCCGACAGGGCCTAGCAATCAGCCCCAGCATTTT.

This clone appeared a few times. The chain carries TRBV28 and TRBJ1-4; possible D gene TRBD1, 6 bases. V was pared by 3 bases and J by 6 bases, with 8 bases between. The CDR3 sequence is 13 residues long. Germline lookup yields CDR1 MDHEN and CDR2 SYDVKM. This CDR3 is CASSFNRDEKLFF. In nucleotides, the CDR3 is TGTGCCAGCAGTTTCAACAGGGATGAAAAACTGTTTTTT. Full variable domain (remainder filled in from reference TRBV28 and TRBJ1-4): DVKVTQSSRYLVKRTGEKVFLECVQDMDHENMFWYRQDPGLGLRLIYFSYDVKMKEKGDIPEGYSVSREKKERFSLILESASTNQTSMYLCASSFNRDEKLFFGSGTQLSVL.

V usage is TRBV25-1 and J usage is TRBJ2-1; 15 bases line up with TRBD2. V lost 8 bases, J lost 9 bases, and 2 bases stayed unmatched. The length of the CDR3 is 13 residues. The germline V gene has CDR1 MGHDK and CDR2 SYGVNS. The CDR3 sequence: CASRTSGRGEQFF. The CDR3 nucleotides are TGTGCCAGCCGGACTAGCGGGAGGGGTGAGCAGTTCTTC.

This chain joins TRBV10-3 and TRBJ2-7; 14 bases are shared with TRBD2. Germline V lookup: CDR1 ENHRY, CDR2 SYGVKD. The junction had 8 bases not matched to a gene; V was cut back by 7 bases and J by 6 bases. The CDR3 spans 15 residues. In nucleotides, the CDR3 is TGTGCCATCACAGGGACTAGCGGGAGTATAGGCGAGCAGTACTTC. It encodes CAITGTSGSIGEQYF.

This clone showed up just a few times. This chain connects TRBV2 to TRBJ2-3; unclear D gene. The CDR3 is made up of 13 amino acids. Germline V gene lookup returns CDR1 SNHLY and CDR2 FYNNEI. Deletions cut 8 bases from V and 2 bases from J, with 11 bases between. The CDR3 nucleotides are TGTGCCAGCGGAGCGCCACTCACAGATACGCAGTATTTT. It translates to CASGAPLTDTQYF.

V is TRBV9 and J is TRBJ1-1, with D perhaps matching TRBD1 (5 bases). The germline CDR1 and CDR2 sequences are SGDLS and YYNGEE. The CDR3 runs 13 residues. V was pared by 4 bases and J by 11 bases, with 18 bases between. The DNA for the CDR3 is TGTGCCAGCAGCAATACCGGGGGGTCCCTGGCTTTCTTT. Protein sequence: CASSNTGGSLAFF.

The rearrangement links TRBV30 to TRBJ2-2, with D possibly being TRBD1 (5 bases). CDR1 and CDR2 (germline): GTSNPN, SVGIG (reference sequence). The CDR3 length is 13 residues. Trimming took off 3 bases at V and 2 bases at J, with 7 bases between the two ends. DNA of the CDR3: TGTGCCTGGAGCCAGGGTAACACCGGGGAGCTGTTTTTT. It specifies CAWSQGNTGELFF.

The rearrangement joins TRBV29-1 to TRBJ2-7, with TRBD1 matching 10 bases. CDR3 length: 13 amino acids. J gave up 2 bases and V 7 bases, and 5 bases lay outside the gene matches. CDR1 is SQVTM, CDR2 ANQGSEA, per germline. CDR3 bases: TGCAGCGGACGGGGACAGGGGACCTACGAGCAGTACTTC. It translates to CSGRGQGTYEQYF.

The chain uses TRBV19 and TRBJ1-4; 8 positions match TRBD1. Germline V gives CDR1 LNHDA, CDR2 SQIVND (reference sequence). The CDR3 runs to 16 residues. J was trimmed by 7 bases and V by 6 bases; bases with no gene match: 13. CDR3 sequence: CASRSPFAGGAEKLFF. In DNA form, the CDR3 reads TGTGCCAGTAGGTCCCCTTTCGCAGGGGGCGCTGAAAAACTGTTTTTT.

The chain links TRBV27 to TRBJ1-1; maybe TRBD1 (6 bases). The CDR3 has 18 residues. The germline V gene has CDR1 MNHEY and CDR2 SMNVEV (reference sequence). Trimming took off 7 bases at V and 4 bases at J, with 28 bases between the two ends. The CDR3: CASKTRGASGVGSTEAFF. Written as DNA, the CDR3 is TGTGCCAGCAAGACAAGAGGGGCTTCAGGGGTAGGTTCCACTGAAGCTTTCTTT.

The chain combines TRBV14 with TRBJ2-7; 8 positions agree with TRBD2. J was trimmed by 5 bases and V by 1 base; bases with no gene match: 10. CDR1 is SGHDN and CDR2 is FVKESK in the germline V gene. The CDR3 runs to 16 residues. The CDR3, as DNA: TGTGCCAGCAGCCAAGTAGGGGGGACTAGTATCCACGAGCAGTACTTC. This sequence encodes CASSQVGGTSIHEQYF.

V is TRBV27 and J is TRBJ1-5, with unresolved D. The CDR3 spans 14 residues. V gave up 0 bases and J gave up 7 bases, with 10 bases separating them. Germline CDR1 reads MNHEY; CDR2 reads SMNVEV (reference sequence). CDR3 DNA: TGTGCCAGCAGTTTATCGCCGGGAGGACAGCCCCAGCATTTT. Protein sequence: CASSLSPGGQPQHF.

The chain couples TRBV4-3 to TRBJ1-1; D remains unclear. Germline V gene sequence: CDR1 LGHNA, CDR2 YSLEER. There are 12 residues in the CDR3. Trimming left V 1 base short and J 11 bases short, with 11 bases between. DNA for the CDR3: TGCGCCAGCAGCCAAGGCGTCAACGTCGCTTTCTTT. It codes for CASSQGVNVAFF.

V and J are TRBV29-1 and TRBJ2-1; 7 nucleotides align to TRBD1. The CDR3 runs to 13 residues. J lost 4 bases, V lost 6 bases, and 6 bases had no gene match. Germline V lookup: CDR1 SQVTM, CDR2 ANQGSEA. The chain's CDR3 is CSVDRDPYNEQFF. In DNA form, the CDR3 reads TGCAGCGTCGACAGGGACCCTTACAATGAGCAGTTCTTC.

The chain couples TRBV5-1 to TRBJ2-3; D possibly corresponds to TRBD2 (6 bases). Germline V gene lookup returns CDR1 SGHRS and CDR2 YFSETQ. Deletions cut 0 bases from V and 2 bases from J, with 13 bases between. The CDR3 totals 16 residues. The CDR3 is CASSLAASAFTDTQYF. CDR3 coding DNA: TGCGCCAGCAGCTTGGCGGCTAGCGCCTTCACAGATACGCAGTATTTT.

This chain connects TRBV27 to TRBJ2-7, with a weak D call TRBD2 (7 bases). V dropped 5 bases and J dropped 5 bases, with 13 bases sitting between them. Germline lookup yields CDR1 MNHEY and CDR2 SMNVEV (reference sequence). This CDR3 is built from 13 residues. CDR3 sequence reads: CASSEGGAHEQYF. The CDR3 DNA reads TGTGCCAGCAGTGAGGGGGGGGCCCACGAGCAGTACTTC.

This chain connects TRBV11-3 to TRBJ2-4; 7 bases line up with TRBD2. V lost 4 bases and J lost 0; bases outside the gene matches: 6. The CDR3 runs to 16 residues. Germline CDR1 and CDR2: SGHNT and YENEEA. The CDR3, as DNA: TGTGCCAGCAGCTCAATAGCGGGCCTAGCCAAAAACATTCAGTACTTC. As protein: CASSSIAGLAKNIQYF.

The chain is built from TRBV9 and TRBJ1-1; no clear D. The CDR3 consists of 13 residues. Trimming left V 3 bases short and J 1 base short, with 7 bases between. CDR1 SGDLS and CDR2 YYNGEE come from the germline V gene. The CDR3 coding sequence is TGTGCCAGCAGCGGACGGGGGAACACTGAAGCTTTCTTT. Translating gives CASSGRGNTEAFF.

The chain employs TRBV28 and TRBJ2-7, with 9 bases lining up with TRBD2. J gave up 2 bases and V 4 bases, and 9 bases lay outside the gene matches. This CDR3 region has 16 residues. Germline V gene lookup returns CDR1 MDHEN and CDR2 SYDVKM. CDR3 nucleotides: TGTGCCAGCAGTTCTTACCTAGCGGGGATACCCTACGAGCAGTACTTC. Protein sequence: CASSSYLAGIPYEQYF.

V and J are TRBV28 and TRBJ1-5; perhaps TRBD1 as D (5 bases). Trimming left V 5 bases short and J 0 bases short, with 11 bases between. Germline CDR1 is MDHEN and CDR2 is SYDVKM. CDR3 size: 15 residues. CDR3 amino acids: CASSIGQYSNQPQHF. The DNA for the CDR3 is TGTGCCAGCAGTATTGGACAATATAGCAATCAGCCCCAGCATTTT.